The 15 T cell receptor beta chains reported below all come from one sample, sequenced in a study of beta chain features in type 1 diabetes. The entirety of the isolated RNA underwent reverse transcription, so expressed TCRB transcripts were sequenced. TCRdb's table, derived via immunoSEQ multiplex PCR, lists solely in-frame clones and lacks some. The table has about 650,000 clones, around an eighth seen once. For these TCRs, the target antigens are not known. General study findings and limits: Type 1 diabetes patients had TCRB CDR3s that were shorter (moderately but significantly so) in all four CD4+ subsets.

Sequencing was carried out using naive CD4+ T cells from blood. Receptors were obtained from a man between 25 and 39 years old with type 1 diabetes.

This clone was counted only a few times. DNA for the CDR3: TGTGCCAGCAGTCGGGGACAGGCACCCTTTTTTGAGTACTTC. Translation gives CASSRGQAPFFEYF. The V call is TRBV28, the J call TRBJ2-7; 8 bases are shared with TRBD1. Germline values: CDR1 MDHEN, CDR2 SYDVKM. V trimming: 5 bases; J trimming: 11 bases; junction bases outside the gene matches: 14. This CDR3 region has 14 residues.

The gene calls are TRBV9 and TRBJ2-3; TRBD2 aligns across 12 bases. CDR1 SGDLS and CDR2 YYNGEE come from the germline V gene. CDR3 size: 18 residues. V shed 0 bases and J 0 bases; nucleotides not matched to a gene: 5. Here the CDR3 reads CASSVVASGGASTDTQYF. The CDR3 DNA is TGTGCCAGCAGCGTAGTTGCTAGCGGGGGGGCTAGCACAGATACGCAGTATTTT.

In this sample, this clone turned up many times. The sample has other DNA sequences that encode this CDR3 too. The chain is built from TRBV5-1 and TRBJ2-5; D uncertain. The CDR3 spans 11 residues. The germline V gene has CDR1 SGHRS and CDR2 YFSETQ. V lost 0 bases, J lost 5 bases, and 2 bases lay in between. CDR3 DNA: TGCGCCAGCAGCTTGGAGGAGACCCAGTACTTC. Residues: CASSLEETQYF.

The chain is built from TRBV2 and TRBJ2-3, with 12 bases matching TRBD2. V dropped 6 bases and J dropped 2; count of bases not matched to a gene: 3. Germline V lookup: CDR1 SNHLY, CDR2 FYNNEI. The CDR3 runs to 15 residues. This CDR3 is CASRRLAGDTDTQYF. As DNA, the CDR3 is TGTGCCAGCAGGAGACTAGCGGGGGACACAGATACGCAGTATTTT.

This clone was seen a handful of times. The genes are TRBV4-2 and TRBJ1-6; D unclear. The CDR3 has 15 amino acids. CDR1 LGHNA and CDR2 YNFKEQ come from the germline V gene. V was shortened by 0 bases and J by 3 bases, with 6 bases between the two germline ends. CDR3 region: CASSQDRYYNSPLHF. DNA of the CDR3: TGTGCCAGCAGCCAAGACCGGTACTATAATTCACCCCTCCACTTT.

This clone was observed a few times. V usage is TRBV29-1 and J usage is TRBJ1-2; 7 bases match TRBD1. CDR1 and CDR2 from the germline V gene are SQVTM and ANQGSEA. The CDR3 totals 13 residues. The V and J ends lost 7 bases and 0 bases, in that order; junction bases with no gene match: 5. The CDR3 coding sequence is TGCAGCGGGGGACAGCACCCTAACTATGGCTACACCTTC. Encoded protein: CSGGQHPNYGYTF. Complete variable domain (other parts from reference TRBV29-1 and TRBJ1-2): SAVISQKPSRDICQRGTSLTIQCQVDSQVTMMFWYRQQPGQSLTLIATANQGSEATYESGFVIDKFPISRPNLTFSTLTVSNMSPEDSSIYLCSGGQHPNYGYTFGSGTRLTVV.

This chain uses TRBV29-1 with TRBJ1-2; D gene uncertain. Per the germline V gene, CDR1 is SQVTM and CDR2 is ANQGSEA. V shed 0 bases and J shed 7 bases, with 9 bases lying between them. This CDR3 has 12 residues. CDR3 sequence (DNA): TGCAGCGTTGAAGATCGGAGCAGTGGCTACACCTTC. It encodes CSVEDRSSGYTF.

The V and J genes are TRBV5-1 and TRBJ1-2; no clear D. This CDR3 has 13 amino acids. The V gene lost 0 bases and the J gene lost 8 bases, with 11 bases spanning the gap. The germline V gene has CDR1 SGHRS and CDR2 YFSETQ. CDR3 in DNA: TGCGCCAGCAGCTTGGCGCACCCATTGGGCTACACCTTC. Amino acids: CASSLAHPLGYTF.

V is TRBV6-5 and J is TRBJ2-7; D may be TRBD1 (6 bases). V lost 2 bases, J lost 7 bases, and 15 bases lay in between. The CDR3 contains 14 residues. Germline-derived CDR1 and CDR2 are MNHEY and SVGAGI. CDR3 DNA sequence: TGTGCCAGCAGTTACAAGGGACATATAGGGGAGCAGTACTTC. It specifies CASSYKGHIGEQYF.

This clone has only a few counts. The rearrangement uses TRBV6-6 and TRBJ1-6; D is undetermined. There are 15 residues in the CDR3. V was shortened by 0 bases and J by 7 bases, with 10 bases between the two germline ends. Germline CDR1 and CDR2: MNHNY and SVGAGI (reference sequence). The CDR3 coding sequence is TGTGCCAGCAGTTACTCCGGAGAAGGAAATTCACCCCTCCACTTT. Translation: CASSYSGEGNSPLHF.

This clone was seen a few times. Other DNA sequences in this sample translate to the same CDR3. V usage is TRBV6-5 and J usage is TRBJ2-3; no clear D gene. Trimming shortened V by 5 bases and J by 0 bases, and 3 bases separated the two germline ends. The CDR3 loop spans 12 amino acids. Germline assignment: CDR1 MNHEY and CDR2 SVGAGI. CDR3 region: CASSSSTDTQYF. CDR3 nucleotide sequence: TGTGCCAGCAGTAGTAGCACAGATACGCAGTATTTT.

This sequence joins TRBV29-1 and TRBJ1-6; 8 bases map to TRBD1. The germline CDR1 and CDR2 sequences are SQVTM and ANQGSEA. There are 14 residues in the CDR3. Losses at the gene ends were 6 bases for V and 10 bases for J; bases not matched to a gene: 11. The CDR3 DNA follows: TGCAGCGTCCGGACAGGGATCTCGGGGTCACCCCTCCACTTT. Encoded protein: CSVRTGISGSPLHF.

This clone was counted only a few times. The chain is built from TRBV29-1 and TRBJ2-1; TRBD2 might be the D (5 bases). The germline V and J ends were trimmed by 4 bases and 9 bases, with 16 bases remaining between them. CDR1 and CDR2 from the germline V gene are SQVTM and ANQGSEA. The CDR3 covers 13 residues. The CDR3 loop is CSVAGFVAPEQFF. CDR3 sequence (DNA): TGCAGCGTTGCGGGGTTTGTGGCCCCTGAGCAGTTCTTC.

This clone was seen more than once but under ten times. This chain links TRBV29-1 with TRBJ2-5; TRBD1 agrees at 7 bases. CDR3 length equals 12 residues. V lost 6 bases to trimming and J lost 5 bases; unmatched junction nucleotides: 6. CDR1 and CDR2 from the germline V gene are SQVTM and ANQGSEA. In DNA form, the CDR3 reads TGCAGCGTGGCGACAGGGACGGAGACCCAGTACTTC. Its protein is CSVATGTETQYF. The full variable domain, rest sourced from reference TRBV29-1 and TRBJ2-5, is SAVISQKPSRDICQRGTSLTIQCQVDSQVTMMFWYRQQPGQSLTLIATANQGSEATYESGFVIDKFPISRPNLTFSTLTVSNMSPEDSSIYLCSVATGTETQYFGPGTRLLVL.

This clone was counted between two and nine times. The chain carries TRBV19 and TRBJ1-2; no clear D. V lost 3 bases, J lost 7 bases, and 15 bases lay in between. Germline CDR1 and CDR2: LNHDA and SQIVND (reference sequence). The CDR3 is made up of 14 amino acids. The CDR3 here is CASSISRREGGYTF. The CDR3 DNA follows: TGTGCCAGTAGTATCTCCCGACGGGAAGGTGGCTACACCTTC.